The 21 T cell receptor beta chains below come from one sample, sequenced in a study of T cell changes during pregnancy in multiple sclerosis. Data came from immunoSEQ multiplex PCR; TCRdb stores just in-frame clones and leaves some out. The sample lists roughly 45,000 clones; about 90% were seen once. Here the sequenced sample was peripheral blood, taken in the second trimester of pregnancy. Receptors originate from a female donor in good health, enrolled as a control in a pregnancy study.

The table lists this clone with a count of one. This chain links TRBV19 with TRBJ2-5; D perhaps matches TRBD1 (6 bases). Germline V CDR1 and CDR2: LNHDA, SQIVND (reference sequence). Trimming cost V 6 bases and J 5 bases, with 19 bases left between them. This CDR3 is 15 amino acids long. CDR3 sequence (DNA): TGTGCCAGTAGCTTCCCGGGCAGGGGATATGAGACCCAGTACTTC. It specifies CASSFPGRGYETQYF.

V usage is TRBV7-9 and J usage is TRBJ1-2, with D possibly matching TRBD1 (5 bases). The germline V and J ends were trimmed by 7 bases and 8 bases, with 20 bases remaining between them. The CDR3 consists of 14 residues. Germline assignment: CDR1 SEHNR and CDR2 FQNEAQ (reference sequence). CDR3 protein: CASIPGGVEFGYTF. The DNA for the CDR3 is TGTGCCAGCATCCCCGGGGGGGTAGAGTTCGGCTACACCTTC.

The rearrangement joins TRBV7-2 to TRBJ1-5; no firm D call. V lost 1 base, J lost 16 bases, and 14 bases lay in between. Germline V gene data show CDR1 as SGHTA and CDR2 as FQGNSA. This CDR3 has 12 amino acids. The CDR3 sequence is CASSLGSGQSHF. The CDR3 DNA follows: TGTGCCAGCAGCTTAGGTTCAGGTCAGTCTCATTTT.

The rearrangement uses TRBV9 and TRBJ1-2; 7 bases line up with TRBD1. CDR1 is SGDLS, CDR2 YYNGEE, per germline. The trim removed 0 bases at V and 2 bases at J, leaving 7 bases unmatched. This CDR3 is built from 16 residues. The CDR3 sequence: CASSVGLRGLNYGYTF. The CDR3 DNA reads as TGTGCCAGCAGCGTAGGACTTAGGGGGCTCAACTATGGCTACACCTTC.

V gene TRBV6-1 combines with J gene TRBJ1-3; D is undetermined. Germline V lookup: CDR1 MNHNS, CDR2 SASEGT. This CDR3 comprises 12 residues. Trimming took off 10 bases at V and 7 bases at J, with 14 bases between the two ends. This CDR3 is CATSGVRNTIYF. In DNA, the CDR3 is TGTGCCACATCCGGGGTTAGGAACACCATATATTTT.

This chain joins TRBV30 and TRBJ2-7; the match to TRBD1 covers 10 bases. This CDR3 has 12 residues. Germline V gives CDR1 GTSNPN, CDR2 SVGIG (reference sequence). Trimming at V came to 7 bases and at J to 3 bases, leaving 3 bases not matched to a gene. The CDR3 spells CASGTGVYEQYF. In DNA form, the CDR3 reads TGTGCCTCGGGGACAGGGGTCTACGAGCAGTACTTC.

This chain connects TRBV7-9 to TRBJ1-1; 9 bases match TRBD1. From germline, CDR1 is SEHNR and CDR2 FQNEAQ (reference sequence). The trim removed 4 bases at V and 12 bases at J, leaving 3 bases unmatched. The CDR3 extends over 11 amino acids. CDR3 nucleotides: TGTGCCAGCAGCTACGGACAGGGGACTTTCTTT. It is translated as CASSYGQGTFF.

CDR3 region: CAWSRDSYEQYF. CDR3 nucleotide sequence: TGTGCCTGGAGTCGCGACAGCTACGAGCAGTACTTC. This rearrangement joins TRBV30 to TRBJ2-7, with a possible D match to TRBD1 (5 bases). The CDR3 is 12 residues long. Germline V CDR1 and CDR2: GTSNPN, SVGIG (reference sequence). Trimming pared 2 bases from V and 3 bases from J, leaving 8 bases between.

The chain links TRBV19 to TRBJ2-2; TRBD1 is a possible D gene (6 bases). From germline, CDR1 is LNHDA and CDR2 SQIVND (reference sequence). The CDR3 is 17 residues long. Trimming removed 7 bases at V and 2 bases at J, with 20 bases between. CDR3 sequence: CASIDTRQEPNTGELFF. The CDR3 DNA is TGTGCCAGTATCGACACACGACAGGAGCCAAACACCGGGGAGCTGTTTTTT. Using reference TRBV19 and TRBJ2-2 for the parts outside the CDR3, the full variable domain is DGGITQSPKYLFRKEGQNVTLSCEQNLNHDAMYWYRQDPGQGLRLIYYSQIVNDFQKGDIAEGYSVSREKKESFPLTVTSAQKNPTAFYLCASIDTRQEPNTGELFFGEGSRLTVL.

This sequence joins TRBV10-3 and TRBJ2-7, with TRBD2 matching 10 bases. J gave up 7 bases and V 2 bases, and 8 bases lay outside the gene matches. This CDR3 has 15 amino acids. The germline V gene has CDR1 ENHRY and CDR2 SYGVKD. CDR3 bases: TGTGCCATCAGTGAGGGGCTAGCGGGGGCGAGAGAGCAGTACTTC. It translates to CAISEGLAGAREQYF.

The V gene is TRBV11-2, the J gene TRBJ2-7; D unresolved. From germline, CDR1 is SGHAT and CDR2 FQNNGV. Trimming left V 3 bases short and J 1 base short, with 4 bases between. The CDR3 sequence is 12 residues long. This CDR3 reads CASSFVSYEQYF. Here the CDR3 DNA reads TGTGCCAGCAGCTTCGTTTCCTACGAGCAGTACTTC.

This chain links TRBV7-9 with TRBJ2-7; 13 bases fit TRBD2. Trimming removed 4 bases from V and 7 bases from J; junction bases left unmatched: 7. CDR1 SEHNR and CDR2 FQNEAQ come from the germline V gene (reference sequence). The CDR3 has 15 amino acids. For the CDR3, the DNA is TGTGCCAGCAGCTCGGGACTAGCGGGGAACTTAGAGCAGTACTTC. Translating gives CASSSGLAGNLEQYF.

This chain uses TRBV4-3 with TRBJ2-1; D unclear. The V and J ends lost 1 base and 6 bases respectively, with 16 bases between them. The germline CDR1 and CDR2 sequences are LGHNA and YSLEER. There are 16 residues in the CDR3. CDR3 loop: CASSQGASIIPNEQFF. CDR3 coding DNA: TGCGCCAGCAGCCAAGGGGCCTCAATCATCCCCAATGAGCAGTTCTTC.

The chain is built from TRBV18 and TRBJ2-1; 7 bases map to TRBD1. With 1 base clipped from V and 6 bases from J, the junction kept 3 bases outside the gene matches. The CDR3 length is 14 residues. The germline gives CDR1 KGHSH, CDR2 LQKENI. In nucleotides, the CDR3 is TGTGCCAGCTCACCACTCGCAGGGGGCAATGAGCAGTTCTTC. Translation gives CASSPLAGGNEQFF.

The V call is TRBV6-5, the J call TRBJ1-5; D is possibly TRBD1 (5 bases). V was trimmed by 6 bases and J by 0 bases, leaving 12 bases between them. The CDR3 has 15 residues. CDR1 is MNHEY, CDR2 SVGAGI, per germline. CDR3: CASSTDRNSNQPQHF. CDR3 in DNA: TGTGCCAGCAGCACCGACAGAAATAGCAATCAGCCCCAGCATTTT.

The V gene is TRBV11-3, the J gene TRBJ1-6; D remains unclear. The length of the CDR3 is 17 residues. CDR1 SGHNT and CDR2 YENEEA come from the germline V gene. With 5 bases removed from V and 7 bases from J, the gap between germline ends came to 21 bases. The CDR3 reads CASSPRAREKANSPLHF. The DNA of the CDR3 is TGTGCCAGCAGCCCCCGGGCGAGGGAAAAAGCGAATTCACCCCTCCACTTT.

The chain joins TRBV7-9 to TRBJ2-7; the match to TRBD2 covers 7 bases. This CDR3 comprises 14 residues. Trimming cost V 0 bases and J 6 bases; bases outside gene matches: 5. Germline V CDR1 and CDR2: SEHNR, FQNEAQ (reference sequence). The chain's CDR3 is CASSLAGLLLEQYF. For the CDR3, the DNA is TGTGCCAGCAGCTTAGCGGGACTACTACTCGAGCAGTACTTC.

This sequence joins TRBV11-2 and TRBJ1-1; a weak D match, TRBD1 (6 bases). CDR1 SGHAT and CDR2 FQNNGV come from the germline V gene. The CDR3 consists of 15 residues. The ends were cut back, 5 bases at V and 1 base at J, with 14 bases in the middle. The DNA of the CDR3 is TGTGCCAGCAGCCTCGCGGGGGCGCGGAACACTGAAGCTTTCTTT. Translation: CASSLAGARNTEAFF.

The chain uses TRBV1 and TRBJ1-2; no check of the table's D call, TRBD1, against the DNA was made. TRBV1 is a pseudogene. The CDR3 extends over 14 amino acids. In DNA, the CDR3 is TGCACCAGCAGCCATAGAAGTTCCAGGTATGGCTACACCTTC. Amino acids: CTSSHRSSRYGYTF.

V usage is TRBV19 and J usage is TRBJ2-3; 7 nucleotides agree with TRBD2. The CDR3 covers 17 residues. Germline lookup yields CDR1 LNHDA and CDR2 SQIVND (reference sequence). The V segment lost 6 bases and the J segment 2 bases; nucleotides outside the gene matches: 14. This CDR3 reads CASSISGRGTITDTQYF. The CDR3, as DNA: TGTGCCAGTAGCATCTCTGGGCGGGGGACTATCACAGATACGCAGTATTTT.

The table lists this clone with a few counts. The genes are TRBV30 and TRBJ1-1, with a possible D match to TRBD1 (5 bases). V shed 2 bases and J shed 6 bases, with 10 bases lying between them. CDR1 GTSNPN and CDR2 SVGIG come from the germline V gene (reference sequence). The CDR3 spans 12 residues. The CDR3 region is CAWSPGKAEAFF. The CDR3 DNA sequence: TGTGCCTGGAGTCCAGGGAAGGCTGAAGCTTTCTTT. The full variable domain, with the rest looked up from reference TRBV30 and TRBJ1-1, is SQTIHQWPATLVQPVGSPLSLECTVEGTSNPNLYWYRQAAGRGLQLLFYSVGIGQISSEVPQNLSASRPQDRQFILSSKKLLLSDSGFYLCAWSPGKAEAFFGQGTRLTVV.